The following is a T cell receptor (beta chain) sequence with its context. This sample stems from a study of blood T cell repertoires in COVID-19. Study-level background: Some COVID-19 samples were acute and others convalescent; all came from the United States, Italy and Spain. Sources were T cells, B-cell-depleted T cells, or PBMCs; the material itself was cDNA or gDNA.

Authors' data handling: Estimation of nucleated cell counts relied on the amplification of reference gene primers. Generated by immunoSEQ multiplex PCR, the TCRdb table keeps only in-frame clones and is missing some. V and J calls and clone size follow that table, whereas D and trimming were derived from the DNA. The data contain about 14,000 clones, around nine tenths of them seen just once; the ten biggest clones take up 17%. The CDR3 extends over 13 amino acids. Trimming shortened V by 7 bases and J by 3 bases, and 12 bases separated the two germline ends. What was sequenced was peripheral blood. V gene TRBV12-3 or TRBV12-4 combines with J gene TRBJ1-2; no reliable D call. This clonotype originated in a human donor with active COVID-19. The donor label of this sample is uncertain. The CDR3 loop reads CASTRDTDYGYTF. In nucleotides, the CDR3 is TGTGCCAGCACCCGAGACACAGACTATGGCTACACCTTC.